Below, 32 T cell receptor beta chains from the same sample are listed, as sequenced in a study of T cell responses to AZD1222 COVID-19 vaccine. TCRdb's copy holds only in-frame clones and misses some; the assay was immunoSEQ multiplex PCR. The data contain over 150,000 clones, less than 90% of them singletons. Sequenced material: peripheral blood, taken on day 0 of AZD1222 vaccination. All receptors come from an adult in good health.

The genes are TRBV4-3 and TRBJ2-3; 7 nucleotides line up with TRBD2. Trimming at V came to 4 bases and at J to 4 bases, leaving 8 bases not matched to a gene. The CDR3 contains 15 residues. Germline CDR1 reads LGHNA; CDR2 reads YSLEER. The CDR3 sequence: CASSLGGSGPDTQYF. CDR3 in DNA: TGCGCCAGCAGCCTCGGGGGTAGCGGGCCAGATACGCAGTATTTT.

The genes are TRBV5-1 and TRBJ1-1; TRBD1 matches 7 bases. The germline CDR1 and CDR2 sequences are SGHRS and YFSETQ. V lost 4 bases to trimming and J lost 3 bases; unmatched junction nucleotides: 6. This CDR3 is built from 14 residues. CDR3 sequence (DNA): TGCGCCAGCAGCGTACAGGGGCTTTACACTGAAGCTTTCTTT. This translates into CASSVQGLYTEAFF. Full variable domain (missing parts from reference TRBV5-1 and TRBJ1-1): KAGVTQTPRYLIKTRGQQVTLSCSPISGHRSVSWYQQTPGQGLQFLFEYFSETQRNKGNFPGRFSGRQFSNSRSEMNVSTLELGDSALYLCASSVQGLYTEAFFGQGTRLTVV.

The chain couples TRBV28 to TRBJ2-3; 9 bases map to TRBD2. Unmatched junction bases numbered 8, after V lost 7 bases and J lost 0 bases. This CDR3 is 16 amino acids long. The germline V gene encodes CDR1 MDHEN and CDR2 SYDVKM. As DNA, the CDR3 is TGTGCCAGCACCGATACAACTAGCGGGAGCACAGATACGCAGTATTTT. As protein: CASTDTTSGSTDTQYF. The full variable domain, its missing parts supplied by reference TRBV28 and TRBJ2-3, is DVKVTQSSRYLVKRTGEKVFLECVQDMDHENMFWYRQDPGLGLRLIYFSYDVKMKEKGDIPEGYSVSREKKERFSLILESASTNQTSMYLCASTDTTSGSTDTQYFGPGTRLTVL.

V usage is TRBV9 and J usage is TRBJ2-2; no firm D call. Trimming pared 4 bases from V and 1 base from J, leaving 11 bases between. CDR1 is SGDLS and CDR2 is YYNGEE in the germline V gene. The length of the CDR3 is 15 residues. The CDR3 reads CASSLKAGNTGELFF. In DNA, the CDR3 is TGTGCCAGCAGCCTAAAGGCAGGGAACACCGGGGAGCTGTTTTTT. The complete variable domain, with remaining parts taken from reference TRBV9 and TRBJ2-2, reads DSGVTQTPKHLITATGQRVTLRCSPRSGDLSVYWYQQSLDQGLQFLIQYYNGEERAKGNILERFSAQQFPDLHSELNLSSLELGDSALYFCASSLKAGNTGELFFGEGSRLTVL.

J is TRBJ1-5 and V is TRBV7-9; 7 positions agree with TRBD1. The germline V gene has CDR1 SEHNR and CDR2 FQNEAQ (reference sequence). Losses at the gene ends were 1 base for V and 4 bases for J; bases not matched to a gene: 1. The CDR3 covers 14 residues. Here the CDR3 DNA reads TGTGCCAGCAGCTTAGAGGGGGCGAATCAGCCCCAGCATTTT. It yields the protein CASSLEGANQPQHF.

The chain recombines TRBV12-3 or TRBV12-4 with TRBJ2-7; tentatively, D is TRBD2 (5 bases). Trimming stripped 7 bases from V and 11 bases from J, with 21 bases between. The CDR3 consists of 13 residues. The CDR3 coding sequence is TGTGCCAGCACCCTGGACGGGGTTCCCGGGAAGTACTTC. This codes for CASTLDGVPGKYF.

The gene calls are TRBV7-8 and TRBJ1-2, with D hard to call. The CDR3 totals 12 residues. Germline V gene lookup returns CDR1 SGHVS and CDR2 FQNEAQ. V was clipped by 5 bases and J by 5 bases, with 9 bases between them. The chain's CDR3 is CASSQYTYGYTF. CDR3 DNA: TGTGCCAGCAGCCAATACACGTATGGCTACACCTTC. The entire variable domain, with the rest obtained from reference TRBV7-8 and TRBJ1-2, is as follows: GAGVSQSPRYKVAKRGQDVALRCDPISGHVSLFWYQQALGQGPEFLTYFQNEAQLDKSGLPSDRFFAERPEGSVSTLKIQRTQQEDSAVYLCASSQYTYGYTFGSGTRLTVV.

The chain links TRBV5-1 to TRBJ2-1; D is undetermined. The V gene lost 0 bases and the J gene lost 6 bases, with 16 bases spanning the gap. This CDR3 comprises 16 residues. Germline V lookup: CDR1 SGHRS, CDR2 YFSETQ. CDR3 protein: CASSLDVVQGGNEQFF. The CDR3 DNA reads TGCGCCAGCAGCTTGGATGTAGTCCAAGGCGGCAATGAGCAGTTCTTC.

The chain links TRBV11-2 to TRBJ2-1; D assignment may be TRBD1 or TRBD2 (5 bases each). CDR1 is SGHAT, CDR2 FQNNGV, per germline. Trimming left V 0 bases short and J 2 bases short, with 8 bases between. This CDR3 spans 15 amino acids. CDR3 region: CASSLETGPYNEQFF. The CDR3 DNA reads TGTGCCAGCAGCTTAGAGACGGGACCCTACAATGAGCAGTTCTTC.

This chain uses TRBV6-5 with TRBJ1-4; D not resolved. Trimming pared 8 bases from V and 2 bases from J, leaving 9 bases between. The germline gives CDR1 MNHEY, CDR2 SVGAGI. The CDR3 has 13 residues. The CDR3 DNA is TGTGCCAGCCTAACAGCCACTAATGAAAAACTGTTTTTT. This codes for CASLTATNEKLFF.

The table lists this clone with a few counts. The chain uses TRBV18 and TRBJ2-3, with a tentative D call TRBD1 (5 bases). The CDR3 loop spans 13 amino acids. Germline V gene data show CDR1 as KGHSH and CDR2 as LQKENI. Trimming removed 8 bases at V and 2 bases at J, with 11 bases between. The CDR3 protein is CASTDKFTDTQYF. DNA of the CDR3: TGTGCCAGCACGGACAAATTCACAGATACGCAGTATTTT.

V and J are TRBV9 and TRBJ1-6; no reliable D call. Trimming left V 0 bases short and J 5 bases short, with 6 bases between. This CDR3 is built from 14 residues. Germline CDR1 SGDLS, CDR2 YYNGEE. CDR3 sequence: CASSVAVDNSPLHF. CDR3 DNA: TGTGCCAGCAGCGTAGCAGTCGATAATTCACCCCTCCACTTT.

The J gene is TRBJ1-1, the V gene TRBV5-4; D ambiguous. Germline V gene lookup returns CDR1 SGHNT and CDR2 YYREEE (reference sequence). The CDR3 loop spans 13 amino acids. The V end lost 0 bases, the J end lost 4 bases, and 7 bases lay between the germline ends. CDR3: CASSLADATEAFF. The CDR3 DNA reads as TGTGCCAGCAGCTTGGCAGACGCCACTGAAGCTTTCTTT. The full variable domain, with the rest looked up from reference TRBV5-4 and TRBJ1-1, is ETGVTQSPTHLIKTRGQQVTLRCSSQSGHNTVSWYQQALGQGPQFIFQYYREEENGRGNFPPRFSGLQFPNYSSELNVNALELDDSALYLCASSLADATEAFFGQGTRLTVV.

This clone was found a few times. The J gene is TRBJ1-5, the V gene TRBV6-5, with a weak D call TRBD1 (6 bases). V lost 3 bases to trimming and J lost 5 bases, with 14 bases between them. Germline V CDR1 and CDR2: MNHEY, SVGAGI. The CDR3 runs 15 residues. The CDR3: CASSYSGRGDQPQHF. CDR3 nucleotides: TGTGCCAGCAGTTATTCGGGCAGGGGAGATCAGCCCCAGCATTTT.

Details on this clone: A read error may produce the germline difference seen at one junction end. The V call is TRBV7-2, the J call TRBJ2-3; no reliable D call. The CDR3 sequence is 15 residues long. Germline CDR1 reads SGHTA; CDR2 reads FQGNSA. The chain's CDR3 is CASSSTRMSRDTQYF. The DNA for the CDR3 is TGTGCCAGCAGCTCCACGAGAATGAGCAGAGATACGCAGTATTTT.

This sequence joins TRBV9 and TRBJ1-6; D remains ambiguous. From germline, CDR1 is SGDLS and CDR2 YYNGEE. With 2 bases removed from V and 7 bases from J, the gap between germline ends came to 7 bases. The CDR3 loop spans 13 amino acids. The CDR3 region has the DNA TGTGCCAGCAGCGTCCTTGGGAATTCACCCCTCCACTTT. It is translated as CASSVLGNSPLHF.

The chain joins TRBV11-2 to TRBJ2-5, with TRBD2 identical over 8 bases. Per the germline V gene, CDR1 is SGHAT and CDR2 is FQNNGV. CDR3 length: 14 residues. J was trimmed by 5 bases and V by 6 bases; bases with no gene match: 8. The CDR3 loop is CASRPIAGRETQYF. CDR3 coding DNA: TGTGCCAGCAGACCGATAGCGGGGCGGGAGACCCAGTACTTC.

This clone was found once. The V call is TRBV18, the J call TRBJ2-1; D remains ambiguous. Per the germline V gene, CDR1 is KGHSH and CDR2 is LQKENI. Deletions cut 0 bases from V and 8 bases from J, with 8 bases between. The CDR3 has 13 residues. The CDR3 DNA is TGTGCCAGCTCACCACCGTCCGGACATGAGCAGTTCTTC. This encodes CASSPPSGHEQFF.

The genes are TRBV7-8 and TRBJ1-5; 12 bases are shared with TRBD1. The CDR3 is 16 amino acids. CDR1 and CDR2 from the germline V gene are SGHVS and FQNEAQ. J was trimmed by 5 bases and V by 0 bases; bases with no gene match: 2. Written as DNA, the CDR3 is TGTGCCAGCAGCTTAGCGGGACAGGGGGCGGATCAGCCCCAGCATTTT. Residues: CASSLAGQGADQPQHF.

This chain uses TRBV6-2 or TRBV6-3 with TRBJ1-5, with TRBD1 as a possible D gene (5 bases). V lost 6 bases, J lost 5 bases, and 20 bases lay in between. CDR1 is MNHEY and CDR2 is SVGEGT in the germline V gene. The length of the CDR3 is 16 residues. The CDR3 sequence: CASSPAGTLIYQPQHF. CDR3 bases: TGTGCCAGCAGCCCCGCTGGGACGCTTATCTATCAGCCCCAGCATTTT.

V usage is TRBV5-4 and J usage is TRBJ2-7; 8 bases line up with TRBD2. Germline values: CDR1 SGHNT, CDR2 YYREEE (reference sequence). J gave up 2 bases and V 1 base, and 11 bases lay outside the gene matches. The CDR3 is 17 residues long. The CDR3 reads CASSLMLAGGSTYEQYF. The CDR3 DNA follows: TGTGCCAGCAGCTTGATGCTAGCGGGCGGTTCTACCTACGAGCAGTACTTC.

The rearrangement joins TRBV7-9 to TRBJ2-1, with 8 bases fitting TRBD1. The CDR3 extends over 15 amino acids. Germline-derived CDR1 and CDR2 are SEHNR and FQNEAQ (reference sequence). J was trimmed by 5 bases and V by 5 bases; bases with no gene match: 8. The CDR3 sequence is CASSPTGAGDNEQFF. CDR3 coding DNA: TGTGCCAGCAGCCCGACAGGGGCCGGGGACAATGAGCAGTTCTTC.

The genes are TRBV19 and TRBJ1-5; D might be TRBD1 (5 bases). CDR1 and CDR2 from the germline V gene are LNHDA and SQIVND (reference sequence). With 7 bases removed from V and 0 bases from J, the gap between germline ends came to 10 bases. This CDR3 has 14 amino acids. The CDR3 reads CASKADISNQPQHF. DNA of the CDR3: TGTGCCAGTAAGGCGGACATTAGCAATCAGCCCCAGCATTTT.

The chain carries TRBV13 and TRBJ2-3, with D perhaps TRBD2 (6 bases). V shed 5 bases and J shed 2 bases, with 11 bases lying between them. Germline V gene data show CDR1 as PRHDT and CDR2 as FYEKMQ (reference sequence). This CDR3 spans 14 amino acids. The CDR3 protein is CASSPRDFTDTQYF. The DNA for the CDR3 is TGTGCCAGCAGCCCGCGGGACTTCACAGATACGCAGTATTTT.

The J gene is TRBJ2-3, the V gene TRBV4-3, with 9 positions matching TRBD1. The CDR3 spans 16 residues. Germline V lookup: CDR1 LGHNA, CDR2 YSLEER. Trimming at V came to 1 base and at J to 5 bases, leaving 7 bases not matched to a gene. CDR3 DNA: TGCGCCAGCAGCCAAGGTTTCGAGACAGGGGGAGATACGCAGTATTTT. It yields the protein CASSQGFETGGDTQYF.

CDR3: CASSLNGINSPLHF. In DNA form, the CDR3 reads TGTGCCAGCAGTCTCAACGGGATTAATTCACCCCTCCACTTT. The rearrangement joins TRBV6-2 or TRBV6-3 to TRBJ1-6, with D uncertain. The CDR3 length is 14 residues. The germline V and J ends were trimmed by 5 bases and 6 bases, with 11 bases remaining between them. Germline V CDR1 and CDR2: MNHEY, SVGEGT.

The chain employs TRBV2 and TRBJ1-3; possibly TRBD1 for D (6 bases). This CDR3 has 17 amino acids. The V and J ends lost 4 bases and 0 bases respectively, with 16 bases between them. Germline V gene sequence: CDR1 SNHLY, CDR2 FYNNEI. The CDR3 sequence: CASSAIPGQFSGNTIYF. CDR3 sequence (DNA): TGTGCCAGCAGTGCAATTCCTGGACAGTTCTCTGGAAACACCATATATTTT.

The V call is TRBV7-6, the J call TRBJ1-3, with D unclear. This CDR3 is 14 amino acids long. The germline V gene has CDR1 SGHVS and CDR2 FNYEAQ. V gave up 0 bases and J gave up 3 bases, with 6 bases separating them. The CDR3 nucleotides read TGTGCCAGCAGCTTAGCTGGTGGTGGAAACACCATATATTTT. It specifies CASSLAGGGNTIYF.

V gene TRBV6-2 or TRBV6-3 combines with J gene TRBJ2-1; D unclear. The CDR3 spans 16 residues. Trimming removed 4 bases from V and 4 bases from J, with 17 bases in between. Germline values: CDR1 MNHEY, CDR2 SVGEGT. Written as DNA, the CDR3 is TGTGCCAGCAGTTCAGGACCCCCGGTGGGGTACAATGAGCAGTTCTTC. Its translation is CASSSGPPVGYNEQFF.

The chain uses TRBV5-1 and TRBJ2-1, with 10 bases lining up with TRBD2. V gave up 4 bases and J gave up 6 bases; unmatched junction bases: 7. CDR1 is SGHRS, CDR2 YFSETQ, per germline. CDR3 length: 15 residues. CDR3 nucleotides: TGCGCCAGCAGCGCAAGCGGGGGGGCAAGCAATGAGCAGTTCTTC. Its protein is CASSASGGASNEQFF.

This sequence joins TRBV5-8 and TRBJ1-3, with D unresolved. V was clipped by 3 bases and J by 0 bases, with 7 bases between them. This CDR3 has 14 amino acids. The germline V gene encodes CDR1 SGHTS and CDR2 YDEGEE. This chain's CDR3 is CASSSDGSGNTIYF. The CDR3 DNA follows: TGTGCCAGCAGCTCGGACGGCTCTGGAAACACCATATATTTT.

V and J are TRBV15 and TRBJ1-6; D gene ambiguous. The CDR3 extends over 12 amino acids. The germline CDR1 and CDR2 sequences are LNHNV and YYDKDF (reference sequence). Deletions cut 0 bases from V and 9 bases from J, with 3 bases between. The CDR3 region is CATSRDVSPLHF. CDR3 bases: TGTGCCACCAGCAGAGATGTTTCACCCCTCCACTTT.